This TCR beta chain was identified in a study of blood T cell repertoires in COVID-19. Study overall: Samples of COVID-19 (acute and convalescent) were obtained from the United States, Italy and Spain. T cells, B-cell-depleted T cells, or PBMCs supplied cDNA or gDNA.

The V gene lost 2 bases and the J gene lost 7 bases, with 7 bases spanning the gap. The CDR3 contains 12 residues. The germline V gene has CDR1 SGHRS and CDR2 YFSETQ. Details on this clone: The same CDR3 can be traced to other DNA sequences in this sample.

Participants reported their clinical history, and cohort assignment relied on those reports. The authors' processing: By means of reference gene primer amplification, nucleated cell counts were estimated. Sequencing used immunoSEQ multiplex PCR; TCRdb keeps in-frame clones, though not all of them. V, J and clone size derive from that table, while D and trimming were established from the DNA sequence. Here the sample spans 250,000 to 300,000 clones, around 84% being singletons. The chain recombines TRBV5-1 with TRBJ2-1; TRBD1 might be the D (6 bases). The receptor comes from a man aged 25-45 years with acute COVID-19. The sequencing sample was made of PBMCs or T cells enriched from blood (not recorded which). CDR3 sequence (DNA): TGCGCCAGCAGCTTACAGGGTAATGAGCAGTTCTTC. It is translated as CASSLQGNEQFF.